This T cell receptor (beta chain) is from a study of cytomegalovirus exposure and HLA in healthy donors. Study-wide findings and caveats: A link between a missense DCLRE1C variant and TCR beta V- and J-gene trimming emerged from a later analysis. CMV serostatus was the sole immune exposure data available. The study carried out a later analysis of TCR beta sequences. It associated approximately 16,000 of them with specific HLA alleles at a false discovery rate of 0.05.

The PCR made use of 60 Vbeta and 13 Jbeta primers. Per the study methods: Later, an analysis found around 77 million unique TCR beta chains, and about 10 million of these were shared. Here immunoSEQ multiplex PCR was the method, and the copy in TCRdb shows in-frame clones only, minus some. V, J and clone size reflect that table, while D and trimming were determined from the DNA. This table holds roughly 160,000 clones, 84% found once. CDR3 size: 16 residues. Germline values: CDR1 LNHDA, CDR2 SQIVND (reference sequence). With 3 bases clipped from V and 6 bases from J, the junction kept 10 bases outside the gene matches. This clone occurred once. Its specificity is not known.

This sequence was found in a man aged 30-40 years in good health and CMV-seronegative. The J gene is TRBJ1-1, the V gene TRBV19, with 10 bases identical to TRBD1. The sequenced material came from PBMCs. CDR3 bases: TGTGCCAGTAGTATCTCTTGGGACAGGGGAGCGGCTGAAGCTTTCTTT. Protein sequence: CASSISWDRGAAEAFF.